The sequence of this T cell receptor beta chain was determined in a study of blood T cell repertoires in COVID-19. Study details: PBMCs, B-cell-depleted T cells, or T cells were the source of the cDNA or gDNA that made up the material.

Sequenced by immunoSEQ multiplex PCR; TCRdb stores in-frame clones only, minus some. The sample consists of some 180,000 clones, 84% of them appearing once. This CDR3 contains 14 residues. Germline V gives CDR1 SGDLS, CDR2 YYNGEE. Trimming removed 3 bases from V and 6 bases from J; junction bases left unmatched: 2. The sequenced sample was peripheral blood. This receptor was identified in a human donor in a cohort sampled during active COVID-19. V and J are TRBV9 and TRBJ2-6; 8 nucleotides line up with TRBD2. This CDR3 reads CASSEGLVANVLTF. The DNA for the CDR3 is TGTGCCAGCAGCGAGGGACTAGTGGCCAACGTCCTGACTTTC.